The TCR beta chain under discussion was sequenced for a study of Tregs in tolerant kidney transplant recipients. Sequencing used immunoSEQ multiplex PCR; TCRdb keeps in-frame clones, though not all of them. The table has about 240,000 clones, about 80% seen once. Unstimulated regulatory T cells (CD4+CD25+CD127-), CD4+CD25- non-regulatory cells, CD4 and CD8 cells were FACS-sorted from thawed PBMCs. The germline V gene has CDR1 MNHEY and CDR2 SMNVEV (reference sequence). The CDR3 covers 16 residues. The ends were cut back, 5 bases at V and 1 base at J, with 17 bases in the middle. The clonotype comes from a human donor in good health. The chain couples TRBV27 to TRBJ1-1, with D perhaps TRBD1 (6 bases). The sequencing sample was made of CD4+ T cells from blood. The CDR3, as DNA: TGTGCCAGCAGTCTAAACCTCAGGGGTTCGAACACTGAAGCTTTCTTT. Translated, it gives CASSLNLRGSNTEAFF.